This TCR beta chain was sequenced during a study of blood T cell repertoires in COVID-19. The wider study: The United States, Italy and Spain were the sources of the acute and convalescent COVID-19 samples. From T cells, B-cell-depleted T cells, or PBMCs came the material, which was cDNA or gDNA.

As originally analysed: Scientists estimated how many nucleated cells there were by amplifying reference gene primers. Here immunoSEQ multiplex PCR was the method, and the copy in TCRdb shows in-frame clones only, minus some. V, J and clone size reflect that table, while D and trimming were determined from the DNA. The repertoire consists of 200,000 to 250,000 clones, with around 80% occurring once and the leading ten covering 7.8%. This clone has a single count. Patients at the Seattle site were enrolled during active infection and followed longitudinally. Material: peripheral blood. This receptor was obtained from an elderly woman with COVID-19, enrolled during active disease.

The CDR3 loop is CASSQLTGGAGKPQHF. As DNA, the CDR3 is TGTGCCAGCAGCCAACTTACAGGGGGCGCGGGAAAACCCCAGCATTTT. V gene TRBV28 combines with J gene TRBJ1-5; 9 bases align to TRBD1. This CDR3 comprises 16 residues. Germline values: CDR1 MDHEN, CDR2 SYDVKM. J was trimmed by 10 bases and V by 6 bases; bases with no gene match: 16.